The sequence of this T cell receptor (beta chain) was determined in a study of blood T cell repertoires in COVID-19 (dated by TCRdb to about 2020). General notes on the study: The collaborator samples originated in the United States, Italy and Spain and spanned the acute and convalescent phases of COVID-19. The prospective study material was composed of cDNA or gDNA derived from T cells, B-cell-depleted T cells, or PBMCs. The dataset comprised deeply sampled blood TCRbeta repertoires from subjects exposed to, actively infected with, or recovered from COVID-19. The repertoires were made available in a free public database intended to serve as a resource for research on the immune response to SARS-CoV-2. The samples were drawn from two sources: the first 160 participants of the ongoing ImmuneRACE study, and over 950 subjects contributed by 6 global collaborators. The sample metadata nearly always contained a de-identified subject ID, COVID-19 status, age in years and sex. Where HLA class I and class II types were available, the types were taken from metadata supplied by the sample provider, not from assay-based typing.

Collaborating institutions collected whole blood in K2EDTA tubes following their own protocols. For TCRbeta analysis, collaborator samples were shipped as frozen whole blood, as isolated PBMCs, or as DNA extracted from either sample type. With respect to this clone: The antigen this receptor binds is unknown. Base qualities were left out, and no much larger clone turns up one base away.

Points the paper makes about the study in general: How much clinical and demographic metadata was included differed by source and by participant, and the metadata was provided uncurated.

TCRbeta CDR3 regions were amplified from genomic DNA by means of the immunoSEQ Assay, a bias-controlled multiplex PCR. The paper's processing steps were these. Nucleated cell counts per sample were estimated from amplification of reference gene primers within the assay. To quantify the absolute abundance of each unique TCRbeta CDR3 rearrangement, sequence reads were collapsed and filtered. For each sample, productive Simpson clonality was calculated by taking the square root of Simpson's diversity index across productive rearrangements. Held by TCRdb, this immuneACCESS table contains in-frame sequences only and omits some clones. Under half of the omission traces to an unresolved V gene where checked; the cause of the rest is unknown. For V, J and clone size, that table is used; D and trimming come from the DNA. Present in this sample are about 70,000 clones, 81% of which were seen just once. Of the sample, less than 20% falls within the top ten clones.

The source of this sequence is an elderly man with acute or convalescent COVID-19. The sequencing input was peripheral blood.

CDR3 reads: CAWSVIRHRNTEAFF. The DNA sequence reads TGTGCCTGGAGTGTAATCCGACACCGGAACACTGAAGCTTTCTTT. The V and J segments used are TRBV30 and TRBJ1-1; the D segment cannot be called with confidence. V loses 0 bases, J loses 1 base, and the germline ends lie 12 bases apart. The CDR3 numbers 15 residues from cysteine through phenylalanine. Only the CDR3 portion is preserved as DNA: 45 bases, with reading frame beginning at the first base. The germline V gene (reference sequence) yields GTSNPN for CDR1 and SVGIG for CDR2.